The 22 T cell receptor beta chains listed next were all sequenced from one sample in a study of beta chain features in type 1 diabetes (dated by TCRdb to the late 2010s). The library was generated by the immunoSEQ multiplex PCR assay. The entire amount of isolated RNA was reverse transcribed using the High Capacity cDNA Reverse Transcription Kit, so the sequenced TCRB transcripts were expressed ones. The clones in this table, taken by TCRdb from immuneACCESS, are in-frame only. Not every clone is retained; where verified, under half of the shortfall comes from an unresolved V gene, and the cause of the rest is unknown. The sample table shows 300,000 or so clones, and 7.5% to 9% are seen once. Jointly, the top ten make up more than 0.4% of the sample. Sequenced input: central memory CD4+ T cells from blood. These receptors came from a woman aged 18-35 years in good health.

This clone has only a few counts. The chain combines TRBV4-2 with TRBJ2-3; D is tentatively TRBD1 or TRBD2 (6 bases each). V shed 0 bases and J shed 4 bases, with 11 bases lying between them. CDR1 and CDR2 (germline): LGHNA, YNFKEQ. This CDR3 has 15 residues. CDR3 sequence: CASSQDFGGSDTQYF. The CDR3 DNA is TGTGCCAGCAGCCAAGATTTCGGGGGCTCAGATACGCAGTATTTT.

As regards this clone: A much larger clone sits a single nucleotide away, making a read error possible. The sample contains more than one DNA sequence encoding this CDR3. The chain couples TRBV2 to TRBJ2-1, with TRBD1 identical over 10 bases. CDR1 SNHLY and CDR2 FYNNEI come from the germline V gene. This CDR3 is 13 amino acids long. J was trimmed by 5 bases and V by 6 bases; bases with no gene match: 1. The CDR3 nucleotides read TGTGCCAGCAGAGGACAGGGGGACAATGAGCAGTTCTTC. This translates into CASRGQGDNEQFF. Full variable domain (remainder filled in from reference TRBV2 and TRBJ2-1): EPEVTQTPSHQVTQMGQEVILRCVPISNHLYFYWYRQILGQKVEFLVSFYNNEISEKSEIFDDQFSVERPDGSNFTLKIRSTKLEDSAMYFCASRGQGDNEQFFGPGTRLTVL.

The chain uses TRBV4-2 and TRBJ2-1, with D perhaps matching TRBD2 (5 bases). This CDR3 spans 14 amino acids. In germline, CDR1 is LGHNA, CDR2 YNFKEQ. V was trimmed by 3 bases and J by 5 bases, leaving 11 bases between them. The CDR3: CASSHLSGDNEQFF. For the CDR3, the DNA is TGTGCCAGCAGCCATTTGAGCGGAGACAATGAGCAGTTCTTC.

This clone turned up a few times. J is TRBJ1-5 and V is TRBV7-2, with a weak D call TRBD1 (6 bases). Between the trimmed V and J ends, which lost 6 bases and 3 bases, there was a span of 9 bases. Germline assignment: CDR1 SGHTA and CDR2 FQGNSA. The CDR3 covers 13 residues. In DNA form, the CDR3 reads TGTGCCAGCAGATGGGACACCAATCAGCCCCAGCATTTT. Protein: CASRWDTNQPQHF.

This sequence joins TRBV27 and TRBJ2-3; TRBD2 is a possible D gene (6 bases). Trimming removed 5 bases at V and 5 bases at J, with 17 bases between. Germline V lookup: CDR1 MNHEY, CDR2 SMNVEV (reference sequence). The CDR3 extends over 15 amino acids. The CDR3 spells CASSPGLAGRDTQYF. The CDR3 nucleotides read TGTGCCAGCAGTCCGGGACTCGCGGGGAGAGATACGCAGTATTTT.

This clone was detected a few times. This sequence joins TRBV4-2 and TRBJ2-1; 11 nucleotides match TRBD2. Trimming removed 1 base from V and 7 bases from J; junction bases left unmatched: 3. The CDR3 has 15 residues. Looked up from germline, CDR1 is LGHNA and CDR2 is YNFKEQ. CDR3 nucleotides: TGTGCCAGCAGCCAAGGACTAGCGGGATTAAATGAGCAGTTCTTC. This codes for CASSQGLAGLNEQFF.

The rearrangement uses TRBV4-3 and TRBJ1-5, with D unresolved. CDR1 is LGHNA and CDR2 is YSLEER in the germline V gene. The CDR3 loop spans 14 amino acids. V was cut by 1 base and J by 5 bases, with 9 bases left in between. CDR3: CASSQVFSDQPQHF. In DNA, the CDR3 is TGCGCCAGCAGCCAAGTTTTCTCGGATCAGCCCCAGCATTTT.

The table lists this clone with a few counts. The gene calls are TRBV12-5 and TRBJ2-5, with 9 positions matching TRBD2. The J segment lost 5 bases and the V segment lost 3 bases, leaving 10 bases of the junction unmatched. Germline-derived CDR1 and CDR2 are LGHNT and FRNRAP. The CDR3 loop spans 16 amino acids. The CDR3 is CASGFGSGRRMETQYF. Written as DNA, the CDR3 is TGTGCTAGTGGTTTTGGTAGCGGGAGACGGATGGAGACCCAGTACTTC.

The gene calls are TRBV10-3 and TRBJ2-7; the D call may be TRBD1 or TRBD2 (5 bases each). The V end lost 0 bases, the J end lost 6 bases, and 15 bases lay between the germline ends. Germline V gene sequence: CDR1 ENHRY, CDR2 SYGVKD. The length of the CDR3 is 15 residues. The CDR3 nucleotides read TGTGCCATCAGTGAGTCGGGACGGATGAGCTTCGAGCAGTACTTC. It encodes CAISESGRMSFEQYF.

The chain carries TRBV7-9 and TRBJ1-1; no firm D call. The CDR3 runs 13 residues. V gave up 5 bases and J gave up 1 base, with 8 bases separating them. Germline V lookup: CDR1 SEHNR, CDR2 FQNEAQ (reference sequence). CDR3 residues: CASSKSANTEAFF. The CDR3 DNA is TGTGCCAGCAGCAAGAGCGCGAACACTGAAGCTTTCTTT.

The V gene is TRBV25-1, the J gene TRBJ2-1; tentatively, D is TRBD1 or TRBD2 (5 bases each). The CDR3 consists of 15 residues. Looked up from germline, CDR1 is MGHDK and CDR2 is SYGVNS. Between the trimmed V and J ends, which lost 5 bases and 4 bases, there was a span of 15 bases. The CDR3 region has the DNA TGTGCCAGCAGTCACCGGGGCCGAACTTACAATGAGCAGTTCTTC. Translating gives CASSHRGRTYNEQFF. Full variable domain (outside the CDR3, taken from reference TRBV25-1 and TRBJ2-1): EADIYQTPRYLVIGTGKKITLECSQTMGHDKMYWYQQDPGMELHLIHYSYGVNSTEKGDLSSESTVSRIRTEHFPLTLESARPSHTSQYLCASSHRGRTYNEQFFGPGTRLTVL.

This clone was seen more than once but under ten times. This chain uses TRBV5-1 with TRBJ2-7, with D perhaps matching TRBD1 (5 bases). Germline V CDR1 and CDR2: SGHRS, YFSETQ. The CDR3 has 14 residues. V lost 4 bases and J lost 7, with 18 bases in between. CDR3 nucleotide sequence: TGCGCCAGCAGCGCCCTTGCCGCAAAGGGGGAGCAGTACTTC. Amino acids: CASSALAAKGEQYF.

The chain couples TRBV7-9 to TRBJ1-2; 7 bases agree with TRBD1. Germline trimming cut 6 bases from V and 3 bases from J; bases unmatched to any gene: 4. This CDR3 contains 13 residues. Germline CDR1 and CDR2: SEHNR and FQNEAQ (reference sequence). CDR3 sequence: CASRNQGDYGYTF. The CDR3 DNA reads TGTGCCAGCAGGAACCAGGGGGACTATGGCTACACCTTC.

The chain has TRBV28 and TRBJ2-4; D assignment may be TRBD1 or TRBD2 (6 bases each). This CDR3 has 17 residues. Looked up from germline, CDR1 is MDHEN and CDR2 is SYDVKM. With 3 bases removed from V and 3 bases from J, the gap between germline ends came to 18 bases. For the CDR3, the DNA is TGTGCCAGCAGTTTTTTTGATGGGGGGCTGGACAAAAACATTCAGTACTTC. Its protein is CASSFFDGGLDKNIQYF.

This clone was picked up a small number of times. V usage is TRBV5-4 and J usage is TRBJ2-3, with TRBD2 matching over 7 bases. This CDR3 spans 15 amino acids. From germline, CDR1 is SGHNT and CDR2 YYREEE (reference sequence). V lost 1 base to trimming and J lost 3 bases; unmatched junction nucleotides: 5. The CDR3 reads CASSLNGRTTDTQYF. The CDR3 DNA reads TGTGCCAGCAGCTTGAACGGGAGGACGACAGATACGCAGTATTTT. Using reference TRBV5-4 and TRBJ2-3 for the parts outside the CDR3, the full variable domain is ETGVTQSPTHLIKTRGQQVTLRCSSQSGHNTVSWYQQALGQGPQFIFQYYREEENGRGNFPPRFSGLQFPNYSSELNVNALELDDSALYLCASSLNGRTTDTQYFGPGTRLTVL.

This clone was seen a handful of times. The chain links TRBV20-1 to TRBJ1-1; TRBD1 is a possible D gene (5 bases). The ends were cut back, 3 bases at V and 11 bases at J, with 13 bases in the middle. The length of the CDR3 is 11 residues. Germline CDR1 and CDR2: DFQATT and SNEGSKA (reference sequence). The CDR3 bases are TGCAGTGCTAGTGGGGGTATGGGCGCTTTCTTT. Protein sequence: CSASGGMGAFF.

In its sample, this clone was seen a few times. The rearrangement uses TRBV7-6 and TRBJ2-2; D gene uncertain. CDR1 and CDR2 from the germline V gene are SGHVS and FNYEAQ. This CDR3 region has 18 residues. V was cut by 0 bases and J by 2 bases, with 16 bases left in between. CDR3 DNA sequence: TGTGCCAGCAGCTTAGCCTTGGCTGGGTCCTCTAACACCGGGGAGCTGTTTTTT. Protein sequence: CASSLALAGSSNTGELFF.

This clone was observed a single time. The chain joins TRBV27 to TRBJ1-5, with 9 bases lining up with TRBD1. The V and J ends lost 9 bases and 2 bases, in that order; junction bases with no gene match: 17. Germline CDR1 reads MNHEY; CDR2 reads SMNVEV (reference sequence). The CDR3 extends over 18 amino acids. CDR3 in DNA: TGTGCCAGGAGGCGGGGACTGCCGGGACAGGGAGGCAATCAGCCCCAGCATTTT. Amino acid sequence: CARRRGLPGQGGNQPQHF.

This clone was seen more than once but under ten times. The chain is built from TRBV6-6 and TRBJ2-3, with unresolved D. The germline V gene has CDR1 MNHNY and CDR2 SVGAGI (reference sequence). This CDR3 spans 15 amino acids. The V end was cut by 7 bases, the J end by 6 bases, with 20 bases between. The CDR3 loop is CASIWNKRSADTQYF. In DNA, the CDR3 is TGTGCCAGCATCTGGAACAAAAGGTCCGCGGATACGCAGTATTTT.

This clone has more than one count but fewer than ten. V and J are TRBV5-1 and TRBJ2-1; perhaps TRBD2 as D (6 bases). This CDR3 is 13 amino acids long. The V end lost 4 bases, the J end lost 8 bases, and 13 bases lay between the germline ends. Germline V gene lookup returns CDR1 SGHRS and CDR2 YFSETQ. The CDR3 sequence: CASSRRLDDEQFF. The DNA of the CDR3 is TGCGCCAGCAGCCGCCGACTAGACGATGAGCAGTTCTTC.

The rearrangement links TRBV4-2 to TRBJ2-2; D remains ambiguous. Trimming removed 5 bases at V and 4 bases at J, with 14 bases between. CDR3 length equals 15 residues. Per germline, CDR1 LGHNA and CDR2 YNFKEQ. In DNA, the CDR3 is TGTGCCAGCAGCTCAACAAGGGCCTCCACCGGGGAGCTGTTTTTT. This translates into CASSSTRASTGELFF.

This sequence joins TRBV5-6 and TRBJ2-3; no clear D gene. V shed 2 bases and J shed 5 bases, with 18 bases lying between them. The CDR3 spans 16 residues. Germline CDR1 SGHDT, CDR2 YYEEEE. CDR3 in DNA: TGTGCCAGCAGCTTTACCGGTCGATCCGCGAGAGATACGCAGTATTTT. Amino acid sequence: CASSFTGRSARDTQYF.